This T cell receptor beta chain was documented in a study of neurological immune-mediated disorders. Study-wide results and caveats: The absence of any CDR3 amino acid sequence shared by expanded clones across subjects suggests that repertoires were private in all groups.

The CDR3 extends over 18 amino acids. CDR1 is MRHNA and CDR2 is SNTAGT in the germline V gene. V was pared by 0 bases and J by 0 bases, with 15 bases between. By 5'RACE with 10-nucleotide random UMIs, the cDNA was made. A single record per CDR3 protein comes from TCRdb applying MiXCR to the 5' RACE reads. The sample records 90,000 to 150,000 distinct CDR3 sequences, about 3.4% being singletons. The table lists this clonotype with many counts. Its target is unknown. The unsorted libraries were generated from a total of 2 million PBMCs, which had been stored in RNAlater at -80 C. The chain has TRBV6-4 and TRBJ2-1, with D possibly TRBD2 on 5 matching bases. The TCR sequence derives from a woman aged 30 to 39 with multiple sclerosis. The sequenced material came from PBMCs. The CDR3 nucleotides are TGTGCCAGCAGTGACTCGAGTAGCGCGATAGGCTCCTACAATGAGCAGTTCTTC. Translating gives CASSDSSSAIGSYNEQFF.